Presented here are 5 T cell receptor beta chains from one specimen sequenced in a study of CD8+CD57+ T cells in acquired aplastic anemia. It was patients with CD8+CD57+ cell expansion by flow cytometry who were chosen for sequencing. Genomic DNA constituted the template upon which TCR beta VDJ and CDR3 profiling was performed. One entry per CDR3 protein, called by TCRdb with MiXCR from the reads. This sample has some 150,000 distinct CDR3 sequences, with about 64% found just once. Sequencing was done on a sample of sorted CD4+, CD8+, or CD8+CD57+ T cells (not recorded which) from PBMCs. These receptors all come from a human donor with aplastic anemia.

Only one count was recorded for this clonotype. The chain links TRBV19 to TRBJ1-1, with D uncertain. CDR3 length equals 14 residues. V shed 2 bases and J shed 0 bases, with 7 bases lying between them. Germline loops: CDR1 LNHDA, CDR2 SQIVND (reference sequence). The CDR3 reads CASSITAMNTEAFF. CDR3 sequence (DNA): TGTGCCAGTAGTATAACAGCCATGAACACTGAAGCTTTCTTT. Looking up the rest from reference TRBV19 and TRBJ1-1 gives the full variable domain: DGGITQSPKYLFRKEGQNVTLSCEQNLNHDAMYWYRQDPGQGLRLIYYSQIVNDFQKGDIAEGYSVSREKKESFPLTVTSAQKNPTAFYLCASSITAMNTEAFFGQGTRLTVV.

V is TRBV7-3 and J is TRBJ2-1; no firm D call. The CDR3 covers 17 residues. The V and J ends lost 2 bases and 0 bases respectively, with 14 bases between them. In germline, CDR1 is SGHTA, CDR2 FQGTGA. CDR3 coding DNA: TGTGCCAGCAGCTTAGGTCGAGGTGGTAGCTCCTACAATGAGCAGTTCTTC. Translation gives CASSLGRGGSSYNEQFF.

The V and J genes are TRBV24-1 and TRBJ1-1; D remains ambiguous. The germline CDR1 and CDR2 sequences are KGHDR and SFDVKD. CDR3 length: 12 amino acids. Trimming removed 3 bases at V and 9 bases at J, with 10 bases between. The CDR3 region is CATSDGRNQAFF. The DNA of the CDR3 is TGTGCCACCAGTGATGGACGTAATCAAGCTTTCTTT.

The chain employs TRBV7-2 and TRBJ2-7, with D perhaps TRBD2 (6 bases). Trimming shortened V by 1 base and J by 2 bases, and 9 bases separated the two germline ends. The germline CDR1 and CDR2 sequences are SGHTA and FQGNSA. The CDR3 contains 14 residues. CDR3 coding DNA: TGTGCCAGCAGCTTAGTGGCGGGGACCTACGAGCAGTACTTC. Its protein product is CASSLVAGTYEQYF.

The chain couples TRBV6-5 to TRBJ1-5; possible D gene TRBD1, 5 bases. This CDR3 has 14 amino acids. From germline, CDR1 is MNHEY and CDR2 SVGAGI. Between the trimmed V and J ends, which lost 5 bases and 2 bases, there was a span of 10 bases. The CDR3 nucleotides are TGTGCCAGCAGTCTCAGGGATGGCAATCAGCCCCAGCATTTT. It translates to CASSLRDGNQPQHF.